This section outlines one T cell receptor beta chain sequence together with its context. Its antigen is not yet known. One base away there is no much larger clone; base qualities are not given. The CDR1 and CDR2 encoded by the germline V gene (reference sequence) are SEHNR and FQNEAQ. Taken from cysteine to phenylalanine, the CDR3 has 19 residues. Of the read, only the CDR3 DNA is kept; its 57 bases are in frame from base 1. Trimming accounts for 5 bases at V and 4 bases at J, while the number of junction bases matched to no gene is 16. The cohort consisted of 600 to 750 healthy bone marrow donors. Cohort members were all nominally healthy when sampled, although unrecorded immune exposures were likely present. The donor was CMV seropositive and belonged to the group of about 290 seropositive cohort members. Each donor provided a peripheral blood sample, and peripheral blood mononuclear cells were used for TCR beta sequencing. Genomic DNA extraction from the blood cell samples was performed with the Qiagen DNeasy Blood Extraction Kit.

This entry belongs to a study of cytomegalovirus exposure and HLA in healthy donors (dated by TCRdb to 2016 to 2017). Background for the entire study: An earlier analysis of 587 of the donors reported approximately 300 Gb of sequence data and 95 million to 140 million unique TCR beta sequences obtained from about 179 million T cells. Donor age, sex, ethnicity and CMV serostatus were compiled together with the repertoire data. Roughly 5 DR-DQ haplotypes were treated as single units for association and clustering because of strong linkage in the cohort. A later analysis re-analyzed previously published TCR beta repertoires from about 730 donors and added high-resolution HLA genotyping to study TCR occurrence patterns. Typing coverage differed by locus: A, B, C, DRB1 and DQB1 were typed in about 629-640 donors, DQA1 in about 500, DPA1 in some 570, and DPB1 in approximately 450. Genome-wide SNP genotypes for about three fifths of the roughly 700 donors were used in a later genetic analysis, which treated that subset as a discovery cohort. Among around 400 genotyped donors of the cohort, an average of roughly 230,000 unique TCR beta nucleotide sequences was sequenced per donor, of which about 18% were non-productive. Among the roughly 400 genotyped donors, about 85% belonged to the genetic ancestry cluster associated with self-reported Caucasian donors. The T cell repertoires of some 670 subjects were profiled by immunosequencing and related to cytomegalovirus serostatus. The later analysis used no new phenotypic data to find candidate immune exposures, relying instead on TCR beta sequences and their occurrence across donors. An earlier analysis of 587 of the donors used high-throughput TCR beta sequencing to judge whether each TCR beta V gene segment behaved as functional or pseudogenic. The study combined high-throughput TCR immunosequencing, statistical association of individual TCRs with disease status, and machine learning to predict cytomegalovirus infection status. All discovery cohort repertoires had been generated using a single sequencing platform. In addition to the first cohort of around 670 subjects, a separate validation cohort of 120 different subjects was used. An early release covering roughly 600 HLA-typed donors comprised roughly 300 gigabases of sequencing data and approximately 80 million unique TCR sequences. HLA typing covered class I and class II loci at four-digit resolution. The study aimed to test whether signatures of past pathogen exposure could be identified by cataloging public T cell receptors. What the authors observed across the whole study: According to a later analysis, TCR association rates differed among HLA loci, with DRB1 alleles showing the most associated TCRs and HLA-C alleles showing the fewest. The cohort was sequenced for TCR beta chains only, and without alpha or paired-chain data the features that could be detected were limited. Most TCR sequences were observed very rarely across donors, whereas some public TCRs were present in many individuals. Because the 87-base-pair reads could not distinguish some IMGT-functional V segments, including TRBV6-2 and TRBV6-3, those segments were excluded. The study listed 164 TCR beta chains as associated with cytomegalovirus. In a later analysis, HLA-associated TCR beta chains were found to be more clonally expanded and to have lower generation probabilities than equally common non-associated chains. The authors suggested that the approach could potentially be extended to other disease states and immunological phenotypes. Linkage disequilibrium might explain the correlated functional status among segregating V segments, but an unknown experimental factor could not be excluded. According to a later analysis, most CMV-associated TCR beta chains appeared to be HLA-restricted, and the HLA associations seemed to be driven largely by CMV exposure. A later genetic analysis reported fewer N-insertions in productive TCRs among donors in an Asian-associated ancestry cluster than the approximately 700-donor mean. Immune exposure information for the cohort was limited to CMV serostatus. In a later analysis, about 17,000 TCR beta sequences were associated with specific HLA alleles at a false discovery rate of 0.05. Roughly uniform sequencing depth across donors was assumed in presence/absence analyses, although this assumption may not hold. A later genetic analysis associated a missense DCLRE1C variant with V-gene and J-gene trimming of TCR beta chains, and an independent cohort replicated the association. A further reported finding was that TCR beta sequences accurately predicted the HLA-A and HLA-B alleles for most subjects in the first cohort. The classifier was reported to diagnose cytomegalovirus status with high specificity and sensitivity in both the original and validation cohorts. A cluster of highly shared sequence variants was judged likely to represent a technical artifact of the sequencing pipeline. Assigning TCR associations to individual alleles was difficult when HLA alleles, especially DR and DQ, strongly co-occurred. Several of the top co-occurrence clusters appeared to be linked to parvovirus B19, influenza, CMV and Epstein-Barr virus, according to a later analysis. Broadly in line with IMGT annotations, most TCR beta V segments showed up in productive rearrangements about 87% or about 30% of the time in an earlier analysis of roughly 590 of the donors. Because HLA typing was missing for some donors at each locus, association tests included only the typed subset. A few of the identified cytomegalovirus-associated TCR beta chains were confirmed in vitro to be specific for cytomegalovirus antigens. Because counts were too low, about 18 rarely observed V segments, including chromosome 9 orphons, were excluded from the earlier analysis of 500 to 700 of the donors.

To prepare the library, the immunoSEQ multiplex PCR assay was applied. The multiplex PCR relied on a mix of 60 forward primers for TCR Vbeta segments and 13 reverse primers for TCR Jbeta segments. The CDR3 region of rearranged TCR beta genes was amplified from genomic DNA with a multiplex PCR assay. The amplified TCR beta libraries were sequenced on the Illumina HiSeq System as 87-base-pair reads. In the paper's pipeline: A later analysis counted tens of millions of unique TCR beta chains across the 550 to 800 repertoires, and 10 million to 12 million of these chains were shared by at least two donors. A nearest-neighbor algorithm error-corrected the raw reads and collapsed the reads into unique sequences, merging closely related sequences to remove PCR and sequencing errors. V, D and J gene segments were assigned by aligning CDR3 sequences to IMGT reference sequences. Each retained sequence needed at least a six-nucleotide match to both a V gene segment and a J gene segment. A rearrangement counted as productive if the CDR3 had no stop codons and remained in frame with V and J, and every other rearrangement counted as non-productive. CDR3 was defined by IMGT convention, running from the second conserved V-encoded cysteine to the conserved J-encoded phenylalanine. Sequences without an unambiguous match to a single V gene segment were excluded from the earlier analysis of about 640 of the donors. An earlier analysis of about 600 of the donors called V segments functional above 56.7% productive rearrangements and segregating when the between-donor standard deviation exceeded 5%. A statistical classification framework was built for diagnosing cytomegalovirus status from the catalog of TCR beta chain sequences. In a later analysis, TCR nucleotide sequences were compared against IMGT/GENE-DB human TR gene sequences so that V and J genes could be assigned. The TCRdist pipeline was used in a later analysis to assign CDR3 sequences and most-parsimonious VDJ recombination scenarios. A later analysis defined each TCR beta chain by its CDR3 amino acid sequence plus V-gene family, and excluded reads lacking a unique V-gene family. In a later analysis, around 600 highly shared, low-generation-probability nucleotide sequences were removed to address suspected cross-contamination and a sequencing artifact. A later analysis calculated a clonal expansion index for each public chain from normalized within-repertoire ranks of inferred template counts. In a later analysis, generation probabilities were computed with a VDJ recombination model fitted to out-of-frame rearrangements, and the resulting probabilities were checked against IGoR. A later analysis scored TCR-TCR, TCR-HLA and TCR-CMV co-occurrence with hypergeometric tests, applying a repertoire-size bias correction to TCR pairs. A later analysis estimated false discovery rates by permuting HLA or CMV assignments 20 times. A later analysis grouped co-occurring TCRs with DBSCAN, adding TCRdist sequence similarity when clustering within HLA-allele-positive subsets. For co-occurrence clustering, repertoires with fewer than 30,000 or more than 120,000 public chains were excluded, along with 4 to 6 repertoires with anomalous nucleotide sharing. TCRdb provides this immuneACCESS table in a form limited to in-frame rearrangements. Some clones are lacking; in checked studies, under half of them reflect an unresolved V gene, and why the rest are absent is not known. The DNA gave D and trimming, while V, J and clone size come from that table. Within this sample are more than 140,000 clones, with over 75% of them counted one time only. The leading ten clones occupy 4.5% to 6% of the sample.

Here the chain combines TRBV7-9 and TRBJ2-5, and TRBD2 matches 13 of the central bases. The receptor was derived from a man aged 25-45 years in good health and CMV-seropositive. The sequencing input was PBMCs. The nucleotide sequence reads as follows: TGTGCCAGCAGCACGCGACTAGCGGGGGGCCCCCCGACCCTAGAGACCCAGTACTTC. It translates as CASSTRLAGGPPTLETQYF.